The 13 T cell receptor beta chains given below trace back to one sample, sequenced in a study of cytomegalovirus exposure and HLA in healthy donors (dated by TCRdb to 2015 to 2018). The library was built by means of the immunoSEQ multiplex PCR assay. For the multiplex PCR, a mixture combining 60 forward primers for TCR Vbeta segments and 13 reverse primers for TCR Jbeta segments was used. As stored in TCRdb, this immuneACCESS dataset retains in-frame rearrangements with V and J assigned. A fraction of the clones does not appear; measured against another copy, unresolved V genes explain less than half of the discrepancy, and the remainder lacks a known reason. This sample gives 200,000 to 250,000 clones in total; over 75% of them show up just once. The ten largest account for roughly 3% of the sample. Sequencing used PBMCs. These TCRs come from a woman aged 25 to 39 in good health and CMV-seronegative.

The chain recombines TRBV29-1 with TRBJ2-2, with 7 bases that match TRBD1. V lost 6 bases to trimming and J lost 5 bases; unmatched junction nucleotides: 6. The germline V gene encodes CDR1 SQVTM and CDR2 ANQGSEA. This CDR3 contains 13 residues. CDR3 sequence (DNA): TGCAGCGTAGTGGACAGGATGACCGGGGAGCTGTTTTTT. Its protein is CSVVDRMTGELFF.

This clone was picked up a small number of times. V gene TRBV27 combines with J gene TRBJ2-5; the D gene is possibly TRBD1 (5 bases). Germline V gene lookup returns CDR1 MNHEY and CDR2 SMNVEV (reference sequence). The V end was cut by 2 bases, the J end by 5 bases, with 9 bases between. The CDR3 sequence is 13 residues long. CDR3 DNA: TGTGCCAGCAGTTTACAGGGCTACGAGACCCAGTACTTC. Protein sequence: CASSLQGYETQYF.

This rearrangement joins TRBV7-2 to TRBJ1-6; no clear D gene. With 5 bases removed from V and 8 bases from J, the gap between germline ends came to 13 bases. The CDR3 extends over 14 amino acids. Germline V CDR1 and CDR2: SGHTA, FQGNSA. The CDR3 is CASSNTYRDSPLHF. The CDR3 DNA sequence: TGTGCCAGCAGCAACACCTACAGAGATTCACCCCTCCACTTT.

This clone showed up just a few times. The rearrangement links TRBV4-1 to TRBJ2-7, with 9 bases lining up with TRBD2. Germline assignment: CDR1 MGHRA and CDR2 YSYEKL. The CDR3 spans 14 residues. V was pared by 8 bases and J by 4 bases, with 9 bases of the junction left unmatched. The CDR3 nucleotides are TGCGCCAGCGCGGGCGGGGGGGCCCCATACGAGCAGTACTTC. Translating gives CASAGGGAPYEQYF.

This clone was seen once. The chain joins TRBV5-4 to TRBJ2-2, with TRBD2 matching over 12 bases. Per the germline V gene, CDR1 is SGHNT and CDR2 is YYREEE (reference sequence). Germline trimming cut 0 bases from V and 5 bases from J; bases unmatched to any gene: 5. The CDR3 length is 17 residues. The DNA of the CDR3 is TGTGCCAGCAGCTTGGGACTAGCGGGAGTCGGGACCGGGGAGCTGTTTTTT. Translated, it gives CASSLGLAGVGTGELFF.

V and J are TRBV2 and TRBJ2-2; perhaps TRBD1 as D (5 bases). Trimming took 1 base from V and 4 from J, leaving 16 bases between them. The CDR3 length is 17 residues. CDR1 is SNHLY and CDR2 is FYNNEI in the germline V gene. Written as DNA, the CDR3 is TGTGCCAGCAGTGAAGATATCGGCAGGGTGGGCACCGGGGAGCTGTTTTTT. As protein: CASSEDIGRVGTGELFF.

The chain joins TRBV2 to TRBJ1-6, with D possibly being TRBD1 (6 bases). The CDR3 is 13 amino acids. The ends were cut back, 5 bases at V and 10 bases at J, with 12 bases in the middle. Germline CDR1 and CDR2: SNHLY and FYNNEI. The CDR3 loop reads CASSLTGKSPLHF. Here the CDR3 DNA reads TGTGCCAGCAGTCTCACAGGGAAATCACCCCTCCACTTT.

This sequence joins TRBV5-1 and TRBJ2-7; D remains ambiguous. The V end lost 3 bases, the J end lost 2 bases, and 3 bases lay between the germline ends. The CDR3 is 11 amino acids. Germline values: CDR1 SGHRS, CDR2 YFSETQ. CDR3: CASSSAYEQYF. CDR3 nucleotide sequence: TGCGCCAGCAGCTCTGCCTACGAGCAGTACTTC.

The sample holds one count of this clone. The chain carries TRBV28 and TRBJ2-7; a possible D gene is TRBD2 (6 bases). Germline lookup yields CDR1 MDHEN and CDR2 SYDVKM. Trimming took 6 bases from V and 7 from J, leaving 22 bases between them. This CDR3 region has 15 residues. The CDR3 DNA is TGTGCCAGCAGACTTACCGGGACTCCCCACATTGAGCAGTACTTC. This encodes CASRLTGTPHIEQYF.

The chain employs TRBV15 and TRBJ2-3; D is ambiguous. Germline CDR1 and CDR2: LNHNV and YYDKDF (reference sequence). V lost 0 bases to trimming and J lost 6 bases, with 7 bases between them. The length of the CDR3 is 13 residues. CDR3 coding DNA: TGTGCCACCAGCAGAGATGTTCCGGATACGCAGTATTTT. Protein sequence: CATSRDVPDTQYF. Based on the CDR3 plus reference TRBV15 and TRBJ2-3, the full variable domain is DAMVIQNPRYQVTQFGKPVTLSCSQTLNHNVMYWYQQKSSQAPKLLFHYYDKDFNNEADTPDNFQSRRPNTSFCFLDIRSPGLGDTAMYLCATSRDVPDTQYFGPGTRLTVL.

The chain joins TRBV29-1 to TRBJ2-2; TRBD1 is a possible D gene (5 bases). The CDR3 spans 13 residues. With 5 bases removed from V and 3 bases from J, the gap between germline ends came to 10 bases. Germline-derived CDR1 and CDR2 are SQVTM and ANQGSEA. CDR3 DNA: TGCAGCGTTACCAGGGTGGACACCGGGGAGCTGTTTTTT. Its translation: CSVTRVDTGELFF.

This rearrangement joins TRBV29-1 to TRBJ1-1; D call uncertain. Deletions cut 5 bases from V and 1 base from J, with 14 bases between. Per germline, CDR1 SQVTM and CDR2 ANQGSEA. The CDR3 has 14 residues. CDR3 sequence reads: CSVSSRLGNTEAFF. Here the CDR3 DNA reads TGCAGCGTTTCATCCAGGTTGGGGAACACTGAAGCTTTCTTT. The full variable domain, its missing parts supplied by reference TRBV29-1 and TRBJ1-1, is SAVISQKPSRDICQRGTSLTIQCQVDSQVTMMFWYRQQPGQSLTLIATANQGSEATYESGFVIDKFPISRPNLTFSTLTVSNMSPEDSSIYLCSVSSRLGNTEAFFGQGTRLTVV.

The J gene is TRBJ1-2, the V gene TRBV28; D remains unclear. The CDR3 spans 12 residues. Germline assignment: CDR1 MDHEN and CDR2 SYDVKM. The ends were cut back, 5 bases at V and 4 bases at J, with 8 bases in the middle. CDR3: CASSLNLYGYTF. The DNA of the CDR3 is TGTGCCAGCAGTCTTAATCTCTATGGCTACACCTTC.